This TCR beta chain was recovered during a study of cytomegalovirus exposure and HLA in healthy donors. Findings of the study overall: DRB1 showed the most TCR associations and HLA-C the fewest in a later analysis, as rates varied by HLA locus.

As for this clone: What it binds is not known.

The CDR3 covers 13 residues. The ends were cut back, 8 bases at V and 1 base at J, with 6 bases in the middle. Germline V gives CDR1 LNHDA, CDR2 SQIVND (reference sequence). PCR primers comprised 60 Vbeta and 13 Jbeta primers. Measured with immunoSEQ multiplex PCR; TCRdb has only the in-frame clones, and not every one. The data contain 150,000 to 200,000 clones, around 62% of them seen just once; the ten biggest clones take up 2.5% to 3%. Sequenced: PBMCs. The sequence came from a man aged 35 to 55 in good health and CMV-seronegative. The chain joins TRBV19 to TRBJ2-6; D possibly corresponds to TRBD1 (6 bases). The CDR3, as DNA: TGTGCCAGTGGACAGTCTGGGGCCAACGTCCTGACTTTC. Protein: CASGQSGANVLTF. Together with reference TRBV19 and TRBJ2-6, the CDR3 gives the full variable domain: DGGITQSPKYLFRKEGQNVTLSCEQNLNHDAMYWYRQDPGQGLRLIYYSQIVNDFQKGDIAEGYSVSREKKESFPLTVTSAQKNPTAFYLCASGQSGANVLTFGAGSRLTVL.